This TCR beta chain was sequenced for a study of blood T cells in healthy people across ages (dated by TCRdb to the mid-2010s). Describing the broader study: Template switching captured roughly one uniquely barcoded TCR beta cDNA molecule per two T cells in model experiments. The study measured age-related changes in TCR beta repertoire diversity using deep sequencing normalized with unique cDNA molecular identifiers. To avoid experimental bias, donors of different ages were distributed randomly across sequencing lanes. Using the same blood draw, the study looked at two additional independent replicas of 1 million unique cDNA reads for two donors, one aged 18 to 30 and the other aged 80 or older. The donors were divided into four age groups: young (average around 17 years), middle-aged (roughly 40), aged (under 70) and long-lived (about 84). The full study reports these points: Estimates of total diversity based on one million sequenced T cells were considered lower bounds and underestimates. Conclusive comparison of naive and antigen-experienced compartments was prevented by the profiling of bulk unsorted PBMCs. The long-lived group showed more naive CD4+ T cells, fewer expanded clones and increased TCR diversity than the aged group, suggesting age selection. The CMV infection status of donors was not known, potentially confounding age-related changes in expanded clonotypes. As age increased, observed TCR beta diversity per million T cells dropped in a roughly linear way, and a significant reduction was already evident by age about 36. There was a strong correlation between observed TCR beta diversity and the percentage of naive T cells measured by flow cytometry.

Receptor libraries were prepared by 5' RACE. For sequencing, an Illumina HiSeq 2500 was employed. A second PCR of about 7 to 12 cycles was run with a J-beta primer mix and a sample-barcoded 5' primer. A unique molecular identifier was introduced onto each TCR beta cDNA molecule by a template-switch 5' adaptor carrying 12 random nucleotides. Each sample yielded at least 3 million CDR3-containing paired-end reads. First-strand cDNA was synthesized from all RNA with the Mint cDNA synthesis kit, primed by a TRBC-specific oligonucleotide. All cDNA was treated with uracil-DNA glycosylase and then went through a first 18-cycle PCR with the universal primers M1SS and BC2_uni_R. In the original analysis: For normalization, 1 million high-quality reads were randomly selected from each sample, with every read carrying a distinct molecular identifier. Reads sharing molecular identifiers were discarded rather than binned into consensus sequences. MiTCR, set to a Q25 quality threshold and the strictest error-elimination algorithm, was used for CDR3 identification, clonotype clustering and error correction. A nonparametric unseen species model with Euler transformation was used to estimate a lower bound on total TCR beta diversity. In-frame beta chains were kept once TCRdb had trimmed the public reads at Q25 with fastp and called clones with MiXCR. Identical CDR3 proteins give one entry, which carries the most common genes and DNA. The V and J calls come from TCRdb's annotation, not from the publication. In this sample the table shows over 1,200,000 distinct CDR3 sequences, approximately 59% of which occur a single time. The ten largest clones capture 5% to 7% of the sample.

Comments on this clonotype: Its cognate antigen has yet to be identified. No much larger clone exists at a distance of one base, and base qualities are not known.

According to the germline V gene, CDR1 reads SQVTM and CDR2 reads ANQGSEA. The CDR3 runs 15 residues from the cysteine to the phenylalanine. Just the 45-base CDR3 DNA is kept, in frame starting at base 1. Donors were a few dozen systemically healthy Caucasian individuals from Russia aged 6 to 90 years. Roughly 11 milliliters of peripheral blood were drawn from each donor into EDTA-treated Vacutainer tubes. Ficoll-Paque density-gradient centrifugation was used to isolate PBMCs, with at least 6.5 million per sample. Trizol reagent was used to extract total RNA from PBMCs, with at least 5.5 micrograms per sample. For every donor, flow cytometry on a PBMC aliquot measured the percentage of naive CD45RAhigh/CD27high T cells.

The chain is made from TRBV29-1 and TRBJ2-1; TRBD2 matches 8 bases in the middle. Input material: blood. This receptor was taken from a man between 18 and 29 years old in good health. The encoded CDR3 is CSAGGKDNLYDEQFF. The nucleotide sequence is TGCAGTGCGGGGGGTAAGGACAATTTATACGATGAGCAGTTCTTC.